This T cell receptor (beta chain) appears in the sequencing data of a study of cytomegalovirus exposure and HLA in healthy donors. Study-wide background: The study placed approximately 80% of its approximately 400 genotyped donors in the Caucasian-associated ancestry cluster.

Both 60 Vbeta primers and 13 Jbeta primers went into the PCR. The repertoire was sequenced with immunoSEQ multiplex PCR; TCRdb's copy has only in-frame clones and lacks some. The sample holds 100,000 or so clones, 65% to 85% seen once. Study-wide findings and caveats: Common viral pathogens (according to a later analysis) appeared linked to several of the most significant clusters. Sequencing likely produced, as an artifact, a cluster of highly shared sequence variants. TCR beta sequences reportedly predicted most subjects' HLA-A and HLA-B alleles accurately.

Points on this clone: Its target is not known.

The CDR3 has 15 residues. The germline gives CDR1 MDHEN, CDR2 SYDVKM. V was pared by 5 bases and J by 0 bases, with 14 bases between. This TCR was recovered from a man in his fifties in good health and CMV-seronegative. The chain links TRBV28 to TRBJ2-7; possible D gene TRBD1, 5 bases. Sequences were obtained from PBMCs. The CDR3 DNA reads TGTGCCAGCAGTCGAGCCTCAGGGTTCTCCTACGAGCAGTACTTC. It translates to CASSRASGFSYEQYF.